This T cell receptor (beta chain) was identified during a study of cytomegalovirus exposure and HLA in healthy donors. The overall study: Early released data had roughly 81 million unique TCRs, all coming from HLA-typed donors. Of the donors genotyped, approximately 400 in all, 75% to 85% fell in the Caucasian-associated ancestry cluster.

In the PCR, 60 Vbeta and 13 Jbeta primers were used. Produced via immunoSEQ multiplex PCR; TCRdb's table is partial and in-frame only. In the table there are around 210,000 clones, 85% of which are singletons. CDR1 and CDR2 from the germline V gene are MNHNY and SVGAGI (reference sequence). V gave up 3 bases and J gave up 8 bases, with 4 bases separating them. The length of the CDR3 is 10 residues. The sequence derives from a girl aged 2 to 10 in good health and CMV-seronegative. Source material: PBMCs. The rearrangement uses TRBV6-6 and TRBJ1-2, with D unclear. The CDR3 bases are TGTGCCAGCAGTTATAGCGGCTACACCTTC. Encoded protein: CASSYSGYTF.